This entry is about one TCR beta chain. Antigen: not known. This entry is derived from a study of T cells after yellow fever vaccination. Study at large: SMART-Seq v4 Ultra Low Input served to prepare low-cell-number fractions. General study findings and limits: Abundant clonotypes from the bulk population could have been carried over as contaminants into FACS-sorted repertoires.

TCRdb processed the 5' RACE reads anew with MiXCR; each CDR3 protein has one entry. Altogether some 170,000 distinct CDR3 sequences are present, 9.3% being singletons, with the ten largest covering approximately 39%. This CDR3 region has 12 residues. The V gene's germline CDR1 is SGHTA and CDR2 FQGNSA. Trimming stripped 4 bases from V and 7 bases from J, with 10 bases between. Sequencing was performed on CD8+ T cells sorted from PBMCs, taken 45 days after the yellow fever booster vaccination. This chain joins TRBV7-2 and TRBJ1-1; no clear D. This clonotype was sampled from a man aged 18 to 35 who received the YFV17D yellow fever vaccine. CDR3 DNA sequence: TGTGCCAGCAGCTGGGGATATGTTGAAGCTTTCTTT. Translation gives CASSWGYVEAFF.